The next 24 T cell receptor beta chains were all read from a single sample in a study of blood T cell repertoires in COVID-19 (dated by TCRdb to the early 2020s). Preparation of the library involved the immunoSEQ multiplex PCR assay. TCRdb took over this immuneACCESS table, retaining in-frame rearrangements with V and J assigned. Such tables are incomplete; in checked studies, under half of the missing clones stem from an unresolved V gene, and the remainder is unexplained. The sample data list approximately 240,000 clones, and 70% to 85% of these were observed just once. About 1.5% of the sample belongs to the ten largest clones. Material: peripheral blood. The receptors derive from a woman between 35 and 50 years old who had recovered from COVID-19.

The V gene is TRBV6-5, the J gene TRBJ1-2, with 7 bases aligning to TRBD1. Germline V CDR1 and CDR2: MNHEY, SVGAGI. Unmatched junction bases numbered 11, after V lost 5 bases and J lost 8 bases. The CDR3 covers 14 residues. The CDR3, as DNA: TGTGCCAGCAGTCCCCGACAGGGTTTCGGCGGCTACACCTTC. Protein sequence: CASSPRQGFGGYTF.

This rearrangement joins TRBV6-5 to TRBJ1-2; D gene ambiguous. The ends were cut back, 5 bases at V and 4 bases at J, with 11 bases in the middle. Germline assignment: CDR1 MNHEY and CDR2 SVGAGI. The CDR3 is made up of 13 amino acids. The CDR3 here is CASSPYRVYGYTF. DNA for the CDR3: TGTGCCAGCAGTCCCTATCGGGTCTATGGCTACACCTTC.

This rearrangement joins TRBV10-2 to TRBJ1-4; a possible D gene is TRBD1 (5 bases). V dropped 6 bases and J dropped 6 bases, with 14 bases sitting between them. Looked up from germline, CDR1 is WSHSY and CDR2 is SAAADI. This CDR3 is 14 amino acids long. DNA for the CDR3: TGCGCCAGCAGCGAGACAGTAGTGGATGAAAAACTGTTTTTT. Its translation is CASSETVVDEKLFF.

This chain's CDR3 is CASSSYRWPSNTGELFF. The CDR3 nucleotides are TGTGCCAGCAGCTCCTACAGGTGGCCTTCTAACACCGGGGAGCTGTTTTTT. The chain couples TRBV7-8 to TRBJ2-2; D is possibly TRBD1 (5 bases). This CDR3 region has 17 residues. From germline, CDR1 is SGHVS and CDR2 FQNEAQ. Trimming cost V 4 bases and J 2 bases, with 17 bases left between them.

The chain carries TRBV6-1 and TRBJ1-1; D gene uncertain. V lost 2 bases and J 5 bases, leaving 9 bases between the germline ends. Germline assignment: CDR1 MNHNS and CDR2 SASEGT. CDR3 length: 13 amino acids. CDR3 bases: TGTGCCAGCAGTGAAAGCTTTCGGACTGAAGCTTTCTTT. Translation gives CASSESFRTEAFF.

This clone showed up just once. The V and J genes are TRBV6-6 and TRBJ1-5; 7 positions match TRBD1. This CDR3 comprises 13 residues. The V gene end was trimmed by 7 bases and the J gene end by 4 bases; junction bases not matched to a gene: 4. The germline V gene has CDR1 MNHNY and CDR2 SVGAGI (reference sequence). The CDR3 loop reads CASTQQGNQPQHF. DNA of the CDR3: TGTGCCAGCACCCAACAGGGGAATCAGCCCCAGCATTTT.

The rearrangement links TRBV29-1 to TRBJ2-5, with 7 bases fitting TRBD2. The CDR3 contains 13 residues. The J segment lost 2 bases and the V segment lost 7 bases, leaving 7 bases of the junction unmatched. Germline CDR1 reads SQVTM; CDR2 reads ANQGSEA. The CDR3 DNA sequence: TGCAGCGCAGGGACTACTCCTCAAGAGACCCAGTACTTC. It specifies CSAGTTPQETQYF.

This rearrangement joins TRBV12-3 or TRBV12-4 to TRBJ1-1; D is ambiguous. CDR3 length: 11 residues. V lost 3 bases, J lost 11 bases, and 10 bases lay in between. The CDR3 reads CASSLGGRAFF. For the CDR3, the DNA is TGTGCCAGCAGTTTGGGCGGGAGGGCTTTCTTT.

The J gene is TRBJ2-1, the V gene TRBV10-3; TRBD2 matches at 14 bases. This CDR3 has 18 amino acids. The germline gives CDR1 ENHRY, CDR2 SYGVKD. V shed 4 bases and J 3 bases; nucleotides not matched to a gene: 8. CDR3 in amino acids: CAISATTSGGVLYNEQFF. DNA of the CDR3: TGTGCCATCAGTGCAACGACTAGCGGGGGGGTCCTCTACAATGAGCAGTTCTTC.

The rearrangement joins TRBV7-2 to TRBJ1-2, with D possibly TRBD1 on 5 matching bases. Trimming stripped 6 bases from V and 3 bases from J, with 17 bases between. The germline V gene has CDR1 SGHTA and CDR2 FQGNSA. The CDR3 is 15 residues long. The CDR3 loop reads CASSPQGGADYGYTF. Here the CDR3 DNA reads TGTGCCAGCAGTCCCCAGGGAGGGGCGGACTATGGCTACACCTTC.

CDR3 nucleotide sequence: TGTGCCAGCAGCTTCACTGAGACAGATGAAGCTTTCTTT. It specifies CASSFTETDEAFF. The V gene is TRBV7-9, the J gene TRBJ1-1; a weak D match, TRBD1 (5 bases). Per germline, CDR1 SEHNR and CDR2 FQNEAQ (reference sequence). V lost 3 bases, J lost 7 bases, and 12 bases lay in between. CDR3 length: 13 amino acids.

This clone was observed a single time. The rearrangement uses TRBV7-3 and TRBJ2-3; 14 nucleotides line up with TRBD2. J gave up 5 bases and V 5 bases, and 6 bases lay outside the gene matches. The CDR3 covers 16 residues. Germline V CDR1 and CDR2: SGHTA, FQGTGA. CDR3 in DNA: TGTGCCAGCAGCCTCCGACTAGCGGGGGGGAGAGATACGCAGTATTTT. This codes for CASSLRLAGGRDTQYF.

Only one count was recorded for this clone. This chain uses TRBV10-3 with TRBJ1-3; 8 nucleotides align to TRBD1. The CDR3 has 14 amino acids. Looked up from germline, CDR1 is ENHRY and CDR2 is SYGVKD. Unmatched junction bases numbered 1, after V lost 4 bases and J lost 2 bases. CDR3 region: CAISAQGAGNTIYF. The CDR3 region has the DNA TGTGCCATCAGTGCACAGGGGGCTGGAAACACCATATATTTT.

This clone has more than one count but fewer than ten. This rearrangement joins TRBV13 to TRBJ1-6; D might be TRBD1 (6 bases). The V and J ends lost 9 bases and 9 bases respectively, with 18 bases between them. The CDR3 contains 14 residues. Germline V gene lookup returns CDR1 PRHDT and CDR2 FYEKMQ (reference sequence). The CDR3 loop reads CASAGSGVSSPLHF. Written as DNA, the CDR3 is TGTGCCAGTGCAGGGTCAGGGGTGAGTTCACCCCTCCACTTT.

The CDR3 bases are TGTGCCAGCAGCCGAGGACAGGGGACCGTCTCTGGGGCCAACGTCCTGACTTTC. Translating it yields CASSRGQGTVSGANVLTF. This rearrangement joins TRBV7-9 to TRBJ2-6; TRBD1 matches at 9 bases. V gave up 5 bases and J gave up 0 bases; unmatched junction bases: 8. This CDR3 is built from 18 residues. The germline V gene encodes CDR1 SEHNR and CDR2 FQNEAQ (reference sequence). Supplemented by reference TRBV7-9 and TRBJ2-6, the full variable domain reads DTGVSQNPRHKITKRGQNVTFRCDPISEHNRLYWYRQTLGQGPEFLTYFQNEAQLEKSRLLSDRFSAERPKGSFSTLEIQRTEQGDSAMYLCASSRGQGTVSGANVLTFGAGSRLTVL.

V usage is TRBV19 and J usage is TRBJ1-1, with D perhaps TRBD1 (5 bases). The CDR3 spans 14 residues. With 7 bases removed from V and 4 bases from J, the gap between germline ends came to 16 bases. Germline-derived CDR1 and CDR2 are LNHDA and SQIVND (reference sequence). CDR3 in DNA: TGTGCCAGTATCGGAGAGGTGGGGGGCACTGAAGCTTTCTTT. This gives the protein CASIGEVGGTEAFF.

The chain uses TRBV27 and TRBJ2-3, with D maybe TRBD2 (7 bases). CDR3 length: 17 residues. The V gene's germline CDR1 is MNHEY and CDR2 SMNVEV (reference sequence). Trimming pared 2 bases from V and 5 bases from J, leaving 20 bases between. The CDR3 DNA sequence: TGTGCCAGCAGTTTAAGTCGGCGGGGGCTTCTCGAAGATACGCAGTATTTT. Its protein product is CASSLSRRGLLEDTQYF.

The CDR3 DNA reads TGCGCCAGCAGAGAACCGGTTAATTCACCCCTCCACTTT. Amino acids: CASREPVNSPLHF. The chain combines TRBV10-2 with TRBJ1-6; D is uncertain. Germline V gene lookup returns CDR1 WSHSY and CDR2 SAAADI. V lost 6 bases and J lost 6, with 9 bases in between. CDR3 size: 13 residues.

This chain links TRBV9 with TRBJ2-1; 10 positions match TRBD2. The CDR3 consists of 15 residues. Germline CDR1 SGDLS, CDR2 YYNGEE. Germline trimming cut 0 bases from V and 9 bases from J; bases unmatched to any gene: 6. Here the CDR3 reads CASSVVSSGGTEQFF. CDR3 sequence (DNA): TGTGCCAGCAGCGTAGTATCTAGCGGGGGCACTGAGCAGTTCTTC. The complete variable domain, with remaining parts taken from reference TRBV9 and TRBJ2-1, reads DSGVTQTPKHLITATGQRVTLRCSPRSGDLSVYWYQQSLDQGLQFLIQYYNGEERAKGNILERFSAQQFPDLHSELNLSSLELGDSALYFCASSVVSSGGTEQFFGPGTRLTVL.

V gene TRBV25-1 combines with J gene TRBJ2-2, with D tentatively TRBD1 (6 bases). CDR3 size: 14 residues. CDR1 and CDR2 from the germline V gene are MGHDK and SYGVNS. V gave up 6 bases and J gave up 7 bases, with 15 bases separating them. CDR3: CASSPRGWGGELFF. The DNA for the CDR3 is TGTGCCAGCAGCCCGAGGGGGTGGGGCGGGGAGCTGTTTTTT.

The chain links TRBV10-1 to TRBJ1-6; TRBD1 is a possible D gene (5 bases). Between the trimmed V and J ends, which lost 5 bases and 7 bases, there was a span of 15 bases. Per germline, CDR1 WNHNN and CDR2 SYGVQD (reference sequence). This CDR3 comprises 15 residues. The CDR3 here is CASSSPRAWNSPLHF. The DNA for the CDR3 is TGCGCCAGCAGTAGTCCCAGGGCTTGGAATTCACCCCTCCACTTT.

Worth noting for this clone: Germline is not matched at one junction end, which may reflect a read error. DNA for the CDR3: TGTGCCAGCAGAGAAGGGACAGTGAACACTGAAGCTTTCTTT. Encoded protein: CASREGTVNTEAFF. The chain links TRBV6-1 to TRBJ1-1; TRBD1 aligns across 7 bases. The CDR3 loop spans 14 amino acids. The germline CDR1 and CDR2 sequences are MNHNS and SASEGT.

The rearrangement joins TRBV28 to TRBJ1-3; unclear D gene. Trimming pared 2 bases from V and 10 bases from J, leaving 9 bases between. The germline CDR1 and CDR2 sequences are MDHEN and SYDVKM. This CDR3 contains 12 residues. CDR3 protein: CASSLEGVTIYF. In nucleotides, the CDR3 is TGTGCCAGCAGTTTAGAAGGAGTAACCATATATTTT.

The genes are TRBV19 and TRBJ1-2; perhaps TRBD1 as D (6 bases). Trimming removed 4 bases from V and 7 bases from J, with 13 bases in between. The CDR3 is 13 amino acids. The germline V gene encodes CDR1 LNHDA and CDR2 SQIVND (reference sequence). CDR3: CASSSSRRGGYTF. The CDR3 DNA is TGTGCCAGTAGTAGCTCCCGCAGGGGTGGCTACACCTTC.